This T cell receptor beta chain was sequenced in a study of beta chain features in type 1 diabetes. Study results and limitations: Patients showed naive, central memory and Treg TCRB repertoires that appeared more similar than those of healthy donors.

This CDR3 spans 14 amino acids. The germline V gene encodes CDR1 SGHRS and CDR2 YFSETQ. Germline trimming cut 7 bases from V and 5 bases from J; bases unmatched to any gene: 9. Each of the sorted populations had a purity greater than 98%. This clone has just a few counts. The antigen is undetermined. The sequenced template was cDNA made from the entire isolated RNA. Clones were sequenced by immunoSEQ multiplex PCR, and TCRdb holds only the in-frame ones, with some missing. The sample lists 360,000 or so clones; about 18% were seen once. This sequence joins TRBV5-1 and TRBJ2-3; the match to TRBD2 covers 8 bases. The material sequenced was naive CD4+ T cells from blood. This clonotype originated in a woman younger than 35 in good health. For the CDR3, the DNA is TGCGCCAGCTCTAAGGGCGGGGGGTTAGATACGCAGTATTTT. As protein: CASSKGGGLDTQYF.